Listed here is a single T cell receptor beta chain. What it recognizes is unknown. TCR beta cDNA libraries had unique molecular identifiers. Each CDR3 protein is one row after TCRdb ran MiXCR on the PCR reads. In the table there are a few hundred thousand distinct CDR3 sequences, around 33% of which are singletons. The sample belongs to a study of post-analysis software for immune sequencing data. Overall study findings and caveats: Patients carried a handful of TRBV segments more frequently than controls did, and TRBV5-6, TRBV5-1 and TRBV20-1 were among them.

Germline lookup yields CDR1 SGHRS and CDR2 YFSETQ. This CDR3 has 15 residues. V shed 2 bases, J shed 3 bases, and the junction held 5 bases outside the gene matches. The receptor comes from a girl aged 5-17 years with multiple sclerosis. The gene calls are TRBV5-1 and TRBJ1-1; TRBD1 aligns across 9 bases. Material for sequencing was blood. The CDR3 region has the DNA TGCGCCAGCAGCTTTGCGGACAGGGGTGACACTGAAGCTTTCTTT. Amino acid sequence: CASSFADRGDTEAFF.